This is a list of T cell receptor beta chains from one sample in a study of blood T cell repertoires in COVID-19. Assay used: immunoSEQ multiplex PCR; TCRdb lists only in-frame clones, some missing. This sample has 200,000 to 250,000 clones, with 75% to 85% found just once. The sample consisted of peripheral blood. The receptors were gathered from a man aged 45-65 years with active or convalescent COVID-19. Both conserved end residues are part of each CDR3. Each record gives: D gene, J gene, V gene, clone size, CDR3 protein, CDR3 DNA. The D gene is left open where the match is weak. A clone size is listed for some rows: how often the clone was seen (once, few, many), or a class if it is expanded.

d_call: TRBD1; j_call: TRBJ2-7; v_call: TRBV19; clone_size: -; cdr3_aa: CASSPGQTYEQYF; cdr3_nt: TGTGCCAGTAGCCCGGGACAGACTTACGAGCAGTACTTC
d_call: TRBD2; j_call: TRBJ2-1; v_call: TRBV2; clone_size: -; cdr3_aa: CASTRGGLKFF; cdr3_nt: TGTGCCAGCACACGGGGGGGACTTAAGTTCTTC
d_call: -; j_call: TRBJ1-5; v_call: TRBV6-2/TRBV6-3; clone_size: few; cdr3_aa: CASSWTTGNQPQHF; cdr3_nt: TGTGCCAGCAGTTGGACGACAGGCAATCAGCCCCAGCATTTT
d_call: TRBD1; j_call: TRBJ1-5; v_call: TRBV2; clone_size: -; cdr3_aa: CASSDRGKQPQHF; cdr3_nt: TGTGCCAGCAGCGACAGGGGCAAACAGCCCCAGCATTTT
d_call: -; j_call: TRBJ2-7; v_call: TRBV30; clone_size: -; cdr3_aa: CACTGASYEQYF; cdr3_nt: TGTGCCTGCACAGGAGCATCCTACGAGCAGTACTTC
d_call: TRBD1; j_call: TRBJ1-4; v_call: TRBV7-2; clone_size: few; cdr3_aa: CASSLTGGEKLFF; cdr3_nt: TGTGCCAGCAGCTTGACAGGGGGAGAAAAACTGTTTTTT
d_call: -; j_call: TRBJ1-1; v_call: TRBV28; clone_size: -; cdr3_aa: CASSLGQGQGFAFF; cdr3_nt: TGTGCCAGCAGTTTAGGGCAGGGCCAAGGTTTTGCTTTCTTT
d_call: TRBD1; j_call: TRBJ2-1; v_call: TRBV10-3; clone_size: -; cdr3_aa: CAISESRTGMNEQFF; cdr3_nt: TGTGCCATCAGTGAGAGTAGGACAGGGATGAATGAGCAGTTCTTC
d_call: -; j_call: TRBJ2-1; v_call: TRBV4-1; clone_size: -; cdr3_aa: CASSNPTRSSNEQFF; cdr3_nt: TGCGCCAGCAGCAACCCGACTAGATCGTCCAATGAGCAGTTCTTC
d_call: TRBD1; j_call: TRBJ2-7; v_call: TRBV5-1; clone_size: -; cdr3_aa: CASSVNPGDRGYF; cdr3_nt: TGCGCCAGCAGCGTCAACCCCGGGGACAGGGGTTACTTC
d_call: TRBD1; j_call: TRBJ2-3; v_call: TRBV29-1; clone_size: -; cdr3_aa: CSVRQGPTDTQYF; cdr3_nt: TGCAGCGTTAGACAGGGGCCCACAGATACGCAGTATTTT
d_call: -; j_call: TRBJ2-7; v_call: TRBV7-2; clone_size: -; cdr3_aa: CASSPRSGDEQYF; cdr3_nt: TGTGCCAGCAGCCCCCGGTCGGGGGACGAGCAGTACTTC
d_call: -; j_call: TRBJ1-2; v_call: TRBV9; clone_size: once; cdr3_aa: CASSVEPGYGYTF; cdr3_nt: TGTGCCAGCAGCGTAGAGCCAGGCTATGGCTACACCTTC
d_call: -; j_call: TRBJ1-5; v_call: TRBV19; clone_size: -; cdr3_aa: CASSPLWARNQPQHF; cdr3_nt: TGTGCCAGTAGTCCCCTCTGGGCAAGGAATCAGCCCCAGCATTTT
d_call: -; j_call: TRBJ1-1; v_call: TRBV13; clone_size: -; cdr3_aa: CASSSKDRNTEAFF; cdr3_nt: TGTGCCAGCAGCTCGAAGGACAGGAACACTGAAGCTTTCTTT
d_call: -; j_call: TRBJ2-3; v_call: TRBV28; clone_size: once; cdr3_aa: CASSSVSSPSTDTQYF; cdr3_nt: TGTGCCAGCAGTTCAGTTTCCAGTCCTAGCACAGATACGCAGTATTTT
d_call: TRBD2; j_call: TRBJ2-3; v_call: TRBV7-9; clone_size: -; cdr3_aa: CASSRLAGGGDTQYF; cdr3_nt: TGTGCCAGCAGCCGACTAGCGGGAGGAGGGGATACGCAGTATTTT
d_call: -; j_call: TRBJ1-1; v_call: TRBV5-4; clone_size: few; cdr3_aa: CASSGGLLNTEAFF; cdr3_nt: TGTGCCAGCAGCGGGGGACTGTTGAACACTGAAGCTTTCTTT
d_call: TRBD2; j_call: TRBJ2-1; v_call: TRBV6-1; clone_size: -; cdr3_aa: CASSERGTSGWDEQFF; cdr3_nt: TGTGCCAGCAGTGAAAGGGGGACTAGCGGCTGGGATGAGCAGTTCTTC
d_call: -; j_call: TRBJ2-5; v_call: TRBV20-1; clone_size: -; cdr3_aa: CSASRQETQYF; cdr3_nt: TGCAGTGCTAGTCGGCAAGAGACCCAGTACTTC
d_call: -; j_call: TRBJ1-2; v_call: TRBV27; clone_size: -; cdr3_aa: CASSSTGSSGYTF; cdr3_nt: TGTGCCAGCAGTTCGACAGGTAGTTCTGGCTACACCTTC
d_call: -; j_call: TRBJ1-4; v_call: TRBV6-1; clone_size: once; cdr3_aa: CASSEMAATNEKLFF; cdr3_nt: TGTGCCAGCAGTGAAATGGCCGCAACTAATGAAAAACTGTTTTTT
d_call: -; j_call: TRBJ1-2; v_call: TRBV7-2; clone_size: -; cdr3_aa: CASSLDRVLGYTF; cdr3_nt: TGTGCCAGCAGCTTAGATCGGGTTCTTGGCTACACCTTC
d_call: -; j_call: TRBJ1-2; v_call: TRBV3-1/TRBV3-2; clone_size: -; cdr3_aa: CASSPMSNYGYTF; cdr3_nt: TGTGCCAGCAGCCCCATGTCTAACTATGGCTACACCTTC
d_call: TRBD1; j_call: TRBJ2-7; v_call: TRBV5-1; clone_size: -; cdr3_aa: CASSLAPGGHSSYEQYF; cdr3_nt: TGCGCCAGCAGCTTGGCCCCAGGGGGCCATAGCTCCTACGAGCAGTACTTC
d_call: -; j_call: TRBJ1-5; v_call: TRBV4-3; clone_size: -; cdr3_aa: CASSQEWENSNQPQHF; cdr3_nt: TGCGCCAGCAGCCAAGAGTGGGAGAATAGCAATCAGCCCCAGCATTTT
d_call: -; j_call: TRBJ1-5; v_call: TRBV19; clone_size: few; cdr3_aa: CASSIGRVGNQPQHF; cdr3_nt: TGTGCCAGTAGTATAGGGAGGGTGGGTAATCAGCCCCAGCATTTT
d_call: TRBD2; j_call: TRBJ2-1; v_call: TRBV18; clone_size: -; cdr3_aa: CASSLLAGGYNEQFF; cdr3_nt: TGTGCCAGCTCACTACTAGCGGGAGGCTACAATGAGCAGTTCTTC
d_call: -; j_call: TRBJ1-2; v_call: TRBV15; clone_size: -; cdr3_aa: CATSRGGNYGYTF; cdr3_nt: TGTGCCACCAGCAGAGGAGGGAACTATGGCTACACCTTC
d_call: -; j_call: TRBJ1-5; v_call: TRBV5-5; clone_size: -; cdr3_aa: CASSRDKEDQPQHF; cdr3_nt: TGTGCCAGCAGCCGAGACAAGGAAGATCAGCCCCAGCATTTT
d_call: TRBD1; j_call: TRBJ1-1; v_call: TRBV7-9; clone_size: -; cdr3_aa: CASSVPGGTAFF; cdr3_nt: TGTGCCAGCAGCGTACCAGGGGGTACGGCTTTCTTT
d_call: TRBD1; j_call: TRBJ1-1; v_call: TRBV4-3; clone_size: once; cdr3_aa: CASSQNRDRANTEAFF; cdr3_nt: TGCGCCAGCAGCCAAAACCGGGACAGGGCGAACACTGAAGCTTTCTTT
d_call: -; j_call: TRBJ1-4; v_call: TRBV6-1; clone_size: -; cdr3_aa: CASSEVIGAGEKLFF; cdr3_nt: TGTGCCAGCAGTGAGGTTATAGGGGCAGGGGAAAAACTGTTTTTT
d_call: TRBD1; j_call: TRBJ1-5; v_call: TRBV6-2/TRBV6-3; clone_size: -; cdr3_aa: CASSYRGTGRPQHF; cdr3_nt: TGTGCCAGCAGTTACCGGGGGACAGGGAGGCCCCAGCATTTT
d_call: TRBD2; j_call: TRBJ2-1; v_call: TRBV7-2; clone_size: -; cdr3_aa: CASTPTSGRANEQFF; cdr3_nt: TGTGCCAGCACCCCGACTAGCGGGAGGGCCAATGAGCAGTTCTTC
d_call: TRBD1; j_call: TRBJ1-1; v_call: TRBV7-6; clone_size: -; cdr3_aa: CASSLTDRGHPEAFF; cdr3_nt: TGTGCCAGCAGCTTAACGGACAGGGGGCATCCTGAAGCTTTCTTT
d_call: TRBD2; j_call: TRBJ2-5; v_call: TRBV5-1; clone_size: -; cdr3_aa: CASSVLAGGQETQYF; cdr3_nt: TGCGCCAGCAGCGTTCTAGCGGGGGGGCAAGAGACCCAGTACTTC
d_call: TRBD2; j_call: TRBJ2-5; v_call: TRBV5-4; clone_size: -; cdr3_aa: CASSAGTSGAQETQYF; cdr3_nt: TGTGCCAGCAGCGCAGGGACTAGCGGGGCCCAAGAGACCCAGTACTTC
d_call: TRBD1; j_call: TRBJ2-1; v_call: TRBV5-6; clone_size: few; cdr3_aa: CASSMKTGEYNEQFF; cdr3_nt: TGTGCCAGCAGCATGAAGACAGGGGAATACAATGAGCAGTTCTTC
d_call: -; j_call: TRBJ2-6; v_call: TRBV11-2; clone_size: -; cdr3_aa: CASSLLRDSGANVLTF; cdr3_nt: TGTGCCAGCAGCTTGTTGAGGGACTCTGGGGCCAACGTCCTGACTTTC
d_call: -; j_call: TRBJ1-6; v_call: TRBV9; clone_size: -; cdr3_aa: CASSSHRRGPSPLHF; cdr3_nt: TGTGCCAGCAGCTCCCATAGGAGAGGGCCTTCACCCCTCCACTTT
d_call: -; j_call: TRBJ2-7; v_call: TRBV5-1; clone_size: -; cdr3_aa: CASSWGGDYEQYF; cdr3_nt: TGCGCCAGCAGCTGGGGCGGAGACTACGAGCAGTACTTC
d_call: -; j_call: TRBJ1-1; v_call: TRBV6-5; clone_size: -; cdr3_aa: CASSYTRMGNTEAFF; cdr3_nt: TGTGCCAGCAGTTACACGAGGATGGGTAACACTGAAGCTTTCTTT
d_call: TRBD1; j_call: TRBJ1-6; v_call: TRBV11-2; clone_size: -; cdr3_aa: CASSVSPQIDRDNSPLHF; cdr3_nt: TGTGCCAGCAGCGTATCCCCTCAAATCGACAGGGATAATTCACCCCTCCACTTT
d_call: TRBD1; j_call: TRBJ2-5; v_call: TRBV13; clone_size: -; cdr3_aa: CASSSQAWDSQETQYF; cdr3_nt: TGTGCCAGCAGCTCTCAAGCCTGGGACAGCCAAGAGACCCAGTACTTC
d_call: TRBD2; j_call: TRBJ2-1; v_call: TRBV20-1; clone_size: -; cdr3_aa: CSASDGGAYNEQFF; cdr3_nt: TGCAGTGCTAGTGACGGGGGGGCTTACAATGAGCAGTTCTTC
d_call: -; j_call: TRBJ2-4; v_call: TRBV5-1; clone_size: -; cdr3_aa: CASSAGTERRNIQYF; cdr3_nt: TGCGCCAGCAGCGCCGGGACTGAAAGGAGAAACATTCAGTACTTC
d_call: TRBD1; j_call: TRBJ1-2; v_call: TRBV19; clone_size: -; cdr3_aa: CASSISGQVISYGYTF; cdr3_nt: TGTGCCAGTAGTATATCGGGACAGGTCATTAGCTATGGCTACACCTTC
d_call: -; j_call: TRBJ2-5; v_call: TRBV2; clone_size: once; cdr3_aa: CASQSPQETQYF; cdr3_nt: TGTGCCAGCCAATCCCCCCAAGAGACCCAGTACTTC
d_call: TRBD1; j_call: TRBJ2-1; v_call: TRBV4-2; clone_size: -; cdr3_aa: CASSQGIGVGQESNEQFF; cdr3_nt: TGTGCCAGCAGCCAAGGCATAGGAGTCGGACAGGAGAGTAATGAGCAGTTCTTC